The next 7 T cell receptor beta chains were all read from a single sample in a study of T cell repertoires in cytomegalovirus infection. TCRdb called the reads again in MiXCR, with one record for every CDR3 protein. Altogether 450,000 to 600,000 distinct CDR3 sequences are present, around 10% being singletons, with the ten largest covering roughly 10%. Sequenced material: PBMCs. The receptors derive from a human donor in good health (CMV status not recorded). Some clones in this sample may be carry-over from other donors' samples.

The chain joins TRBV29-1 to TRBJ1-2; TRBD1 aligns across 7 bases. This CDR3 has 14 residues. Germline-derived CDR1 and CDR2 are SQVTM and ANQGSEA. The V gene end was trimmed by 7 bases and the J gene end by 4 bases; junction bases not matched to a gene: 12. In DNA, the CDR3 is TGCAGCGCTCAGGATGACAGGGTAGGCTATGGCTACACCTTC. It is translated as CSAQDDRVGYGYTF.

Many counts were recorded for this clonotype. The chain links TRBV6-1 to TRBJ2-3; D tentatively reads TRBD1 or TRBD2 (5 bases each). The V end was cut by 7 bases, the J end by 0 bases, with 20 bases between. Germline loops: CDR1 MNHNS, CDR2 SASEGT. The CDR3 sequence is 17 residues long. The CDR3, as DNA: TGTGCCAGCACCTCGGACCCTCGGGGCTATAGCACAGATACGCAGTATTTT. Translating gives CASTSDPRGYSTDTQYF.

This clonotype was recorded a few times. A much larger clone is a single base away; this may be a read error. The J gene is TRBJ2-7, the V gene TRBV13; 9 bases agree with TRBD1. Germline V gene lookup returns CDR1 PRHDT and CDR2 FYEKMQ (reference sequence). CDR3 length: 13 amino acids. With 5 bases clipped from V and 5 bases from J, the junction kept 4 bases outside the gene matches. The CDR3 nucleotides are TGTGCCAGCAGCCAGGACAGGGGCAACGAGCAGTACTTC. Protein: CASSQDRGNEQYF.

This clonotype was seen repeatedly, ten times or more. The chain recombines TRBV5-1 with TRBJ1-1, with D perhaps matching TRBD1 (5 bases). Looked up from germline, CDR1 is SGHRS and CDR2 is YFSETQ. Trimming left V 4 bases short and J 1 base short, with 11 bases between. The CDR3 loop spans 14 amino acids. The CDR3 region has the DNA TGCGCCAGCAGCCCGGGACCGGGGAACACTGAAGCTTTCTTT. It translates to CASSPGPGNTEAFF.

This clonotype was observed at least ten times. The chain couples TRBV5-6 to TRBJ1-5; D remains unclear. Trimming took 5 bases from V and 6 from J, leaving 15 bases between them. Per germline, CDR1 SGHDT and CDR2 YYEEEE. The CDR3 has 14 residues. The CDR3 DNA follows: TGTGCCAGCAGTCAACTTGAGCGGGGTCAGCCCCAGCATTTT. It specifies CASSQLERGQPQHF.

V and J are TRBV4-1 and TRBJ1-2; D call uncertain. This CDR3 has 12 residues. Between the trimmed V and J ends, which lost 2 bases and 8 bases, there was a span of 9 bases. The germline CDR1 and CDR2 sequences are MGHRA and YSYEKL. The CDR3 loop is CASSQIGGGYTF. The CDR3 DNA follows: TGCGCCAGCAGCCAAATTGGAGGAGGCTACACCTTC.

To note about this clonotype: A much larger clone sits a single nucleotide away, making a read error possible. V gene TRBV11-2 combines with J gene TRBJ1-5; tentative D call: TRBD1 (5 bases). Looked up from germline, CDR1 is SGHAT and CDR2 is FQNNGV. CDR3 length: 17 residues. The DNA of the CDR3 is TGTGCCAGCGGCTTAGGCCAGGGAGGGCTGAGCAATCAGCCCCAGCATTTT. Protein: CASGLGQGGLSNQPQHF.